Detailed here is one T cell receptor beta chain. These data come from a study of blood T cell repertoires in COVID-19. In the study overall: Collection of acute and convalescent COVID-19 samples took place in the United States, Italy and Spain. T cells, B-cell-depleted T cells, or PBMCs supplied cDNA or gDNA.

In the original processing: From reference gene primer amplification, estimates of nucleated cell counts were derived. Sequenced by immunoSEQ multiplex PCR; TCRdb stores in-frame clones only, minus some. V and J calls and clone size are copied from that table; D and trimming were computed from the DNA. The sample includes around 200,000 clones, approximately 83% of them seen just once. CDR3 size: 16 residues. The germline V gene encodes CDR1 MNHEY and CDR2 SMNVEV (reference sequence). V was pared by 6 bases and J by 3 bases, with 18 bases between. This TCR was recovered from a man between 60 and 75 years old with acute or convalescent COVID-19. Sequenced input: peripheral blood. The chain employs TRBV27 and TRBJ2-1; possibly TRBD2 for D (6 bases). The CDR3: CASRQSTGTFYNEQFF. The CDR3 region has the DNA TGTGCCAGCAGACAGAGTACCGGGACTTTCTACAATGAGCAGTTCTTC.